Following are 9 T cell receptor beta chains from one sample sequenced in a study of beta chain features in type 1 diabetes (dated by TCRdb to 2016 to 2018). Broad study findings and their caveats: Type 1 diabetes patients showed a moderate but significant shortening of TCRB CDR3 length in all four CD4+ subsets.

Libraries were made using the immunoSEQ multiplex PCR assay. The entire isolated RNA was reverse transcribed using the High Capacity cDNA Reverse Transcription Kit, and thus expressed TCRB transcripts were sequenced. Here the immuneACCESS table is served through TCRdb, limited to in-frame sequences with V and J called. Missing clones are a known gap in these copies; in checked studies unresolved V genes cover under half, and the rest lacks a known reason. Within this sample are approximately 50,000 clones, with under 75% of them counted one time only. The top ten clonotypes cover roughly 0.3% of the sample. These receptors have no known antigen. Sequencing input: stem cell memory CD4+ T cells from blood. According to the study, the label for this sample's cell subset or site signals: stem cell-like memory CD4+ T cells. The origin of the receptors is a young woman with type 1 diabetes.

This clone is deemed medium-sized. V and J are TRBV4-1 and TRBJ2-3, with 12 positions matching TRBD2. Germline loops: CDR1 MGHRA, CDR2 YSYEKL. J gave up 5 bases and V 3 bases, and 6 bases lay outside the gene matches. This CDR3 comprises 16 residues. As DNA, the CDR3 is TGCGCCAGCAGCCATGAAGGACTAGCGGGAAGAGATACGCAGTATTTT. This encodes CASSHEGLAGRDTQYF.

V and J are TRBV29-1 and TRBJ2-1; 9 nucleotides align to TRBD1. CDR1 and CDR2 (germline): SQVTM, ANQGSEA. The V segment lost 6 bases and the J segment 7 bases; nucleotides outside the gene matches: 10. CDR3 length: 14 residues. Written as DNA, the CDR3 is TGCAGCGTGGCCGGACAGGGGAGACATAATGAGCAGTTCTTC. Its translation: CSVAGQGRHNEQFF.

The J gene is TRBJ2-1, the V gene TRBV5-1, with D unresolved. CDR3 length: 11 amino acids. V lost 4 bases, J lost 12 bases, and 11 bases lay in between. The germline CDR1 and CDR2 sequences are SGHRS and YFSETQ. Here the CDR3 DNA reads TGCGCCAGCAGCCCTGATTTCGGGCAGTTCTTC. Protein product: CASSPDFGQFF.

This clone turned up a few times. The V and J genes are TRBV5-4 and TRBJ2-7; 9 bases agree with TRBD1. Germline-derived CDR1 and CDR2 are SGHNT and YYREEE (reference sequence). This CDR3 region has 15 residues. V gave up 4 bases and J gave up 3 bases; unmatched junction bases: 8. For the CDR3, the DNA is TGTGCCAGCAGCGCCGGGACAGGGCGCGACTACGAGCAGTACTTC. It translates to CASSAGTGRDYEQYF. The full variable domain, its missing parts supplied by reference TRBV5-4 and TRBJ2-7, is ETGVTQSPTHLIKTRGQQVTLRCSSQSGHNTVSWYQQALGQGPQFIFQYYREEENGRGNFPPRFSGLQFPNYSSELNVNALELDDSALYLCASSAGTGRDYEQYFGPGTRLTVT.

The chain is built from TRBV5-6 and TRBJ2-5, with 12 bases aligning to TRBD2. The length of the CDR3 is 14 residues. CDR1 is SGHDT and CDR2 is YYEEEE in the germline V gene. The J segment lost 5 bases and the V segment lost 1 base, leaving 0 bases of the junction unmatched. CDR3 in amino acids: CASSLTSGGETQYF. In nucleotides, the CDR3 is TGTGCCAGCAGCTTGACTAGCGGGGGGGAGACCCAGTACTTC.

The chain carries TRBV18 and TRBJ1-1; tentatively, D is TRBD1 (5 bases). The germline V and J ends were trimmed by 3 bases and 1 base, with 9 bases remaining between them. The CDR3 is 14 amino acids. Germline assignment: CDR1 KGHSH and CDR2 LQKENI. CDR3 nucleotide sequence: TGTGCCAGCTCACCTCAAGACAGGAACACTGAAGCTTTCTTT. Encoded protein: CASSPQDRNTEAFF.

The V call is TRBV29-1, the J call TRBJ2-7; 14 bases are a match to TRBD2. The CDR3 has 15 residues. V dropped 6 bases and J dropped 5; count of bases not matched to a gene: 9. Germline assignment: CDR1 SQVTM and CDR2 ANQGSEA. The CDR3 nucleotides read TGCAGCGTCCGCGGACTAGCGGGAGGAATGGACGAGCAGTACTTC. It codes for CSVRGLAGGMDEQYF.

The CDR3 loop reads CASSLLQGNGEQFF. The CDR3 DNA is TGCGCCAGCAGCTTGCTCCAGGGGAACGGTGAGCAGTTCTTC. This sequence joins TRBV5-1 and TRBJ2-1; perhaps TRBD1 as D (6 bases). There are 14 residues in the CDR3. The germline V and J ends were trimmed by 1 base and 9 bases, with 14 bases remaining between them. CDR1 SGHRS and CDR2 YFSETQ come from the germline V gene.

J is TRBJ2-7 and V is TRBV28; TRBD2 agrees at 7 bases. Losses at the gene ends were 6 bases for V and 2 bases for J; bases not matched to a gene: 10. This CDR3 region has 15 residues. Germline V CDR1 and CDR2: MDHEN, SYDVKM. The CDR3, as DNA: TGTGCCAGCAGCCCAAGCGGGGAGGGTCCCTACGAGCAGTACTTC. This translates into CASSPSGEGPYEQYF.